This entry lists 28 T cell receptor beta chains sequenced from one sample in a study of T-cell reconstitution after alpha-beta-depleted transplantation in children. As it was prepared, the TCRbeta library received unique molecular identifiers. TCRdb processed the PCR reads anew with MiXCR; each CDR3 protein has one entry. The sample includes about 20,000 distinct CDR3 sequences, 10% to 15% of them seen just once. Source: PBMCs, mostly from graft donor cells, taken 60 days after TCRalphabeta/CD19-depleted stem cell transplant. The receptors derive from a female patient between 2 and 15 years old who had a stem cell transplant for congenital amegakaryocytic thrombocytopenia, so the T cells may come from the graft donor.

This clonotype was seen many times. The chain recombines TRBV6-5 with TRBJ2-7; D is ambiguous. Trimming took 9 bases from V and 7 from J, leaving 13 bases between them. This CDR3 has 11 amino acids. Germline CDR1 and CDR2: MNHEY and SVGAGI. The CDR3 is CARAQSGEQYF. The CDR3 DNA reads as TGTGCCAGGGCCCAAAGTGGGGAGCAGTACTTC.

The chain links TRBV4-2 to TRBJ2-1, with 7 bases aligning to TRBD2. Trimming cost V 1 base and J 1 base; bases outside gene matches: 4. From germline, CDR1 is LGHNA and CDR2 YNFKEQ. This CDR3 has 16 amino acids. The CDR3 DNA reads TGTGCCAGCAGCCAAGGGGGGACTATGTCCTACAATGAGCAGTTCTTC. Translated, it gives CASSQGGTMSYNEQFF.

In this sample, this clonotype turned up many times. The CDR3 DNA is TGCAGCGTTGGGACCGTCACCGGGGAGCTGTTTTTT. It yields the protein CSVGTVTGELFF. The chain links TRBV29-1 to TRBJ2-2; unclear D gene. Trimming took 4 bases from V and 4 from J, leaving 7 bases between them. This CDR3 is 12 amino acids long. CDR1 is SQVTM, CDR2 ANQGSEA, per germline.

The table lists this clonotype with a few counts. The junction differs from germline at one of its ends, possibly a read error. The CDR3 sequence: CCAVWTGWDSYNEQFF. CDR3 bases: TGCTGTGCGGTTTGGACAGGGTGGGACTCCTACAATGAGCAGTTCTTC. The rearrangement links TRBV20-1 to TRBJ2-1, with TRBD1 matching over 8 bases. Per germline, CDR1 DFQATT and CDR2 SNEGSKA (reference sequence). This CDR3 is built from 16 residues.

The rearrangement links TRBV28 to TRBJ2-7; 10 bases match TRBD2. There are 18 residues in the CDR3. The J segment lost 2 bases and the V segment lost 5 bases, leaving 15 bases of the junction unmatched. CDR1 and CDR2 (germline): MDHEN, SYDVKM. The CDR3 loop is CASSPLLAGVPIPYEQYF. The CDR3, as DNA: TGTGCCAGCAGTCCCCTCCTAGCGGGAGTACCCATCCCCTACGAGCAGTACTTC.

This clonotype was seen repeatedly, ten times or more. In DNA form, the CDR3 reads TGCAGTGCTAGAGATTTGGGACTAGCAGGAGATACGCAGTATTTT. Its translation: CSARDLGLAGDTQYF. The V and J genes are TRBV20-1 and TRBJ2-3, with 9 bases lining up with TRBD2. V was pared by 0 bases and J by 5 bases, with 6 bases of the junction left unmatched. The germline gives CDR1 DFQATT, CDR2 SNEGSKA (reference sequence). The CDR3 runs 15 residues.

This clonotype has a count of ten or more. V is TRBV5-1 and J is TRBJ2-1; 8 nucleotides line up with TRBD2. CDR1 SGHRS and CDR2 YFSETQ come from the germline V gene. The CDR3 totals 16 residues. With 0 bases clipped from V and 2 bases from J, the junction kept 4 bases outside the gene matches. The CDR3 loop reads CASSLVAGGTYNEQFF. CDR3 nucleotides: TGCGCCAGCAGCTTGGTCGCGGGGGGCACCTACAATGAGCAGTTCTTC.

This clonotype was seen many times. The chain carries TRBV25-1 and TRBJ2-1, with 16 bases fitting TRBD2. The ends lost 5 bases at V and 9 bases at J; junction bases unmatched: 10. The CDR3 consists of 17 residues. Germline values: CDR1 MGHDK, CDR2 SYGVNS. In DNA form, the CDR3 reads TGTGCCAGCAGTCAGCCGGGACTAGCGGGAGGGATCGGTGAGCAGTTCTTC. This gives the protein CASSQPGLAGGIGEQFF.

This clonotype showed up many times. The chain couples TRBV20-1 to TRBJ2-1; a weak D match, TRBD1 (6 bases). The CDR3 has 17 amino acids. V was pared by 4 bases and J by 2 bases, with 21 bases between. The germline CDR1 and CDR2 sequences are DFQATT and SNEGSKA (reference sequence). The DNA for the CDR3 is TGCAGTGCTATCTTTTTCAGGACAGACCATACCTACAATGAGCAGTTCTTC. Its translation is CSAIFFRTDHTYNEQFF.

At least ten counts were recorded for this clonotype. V is TRBV28 and J is TRBJ2-7, with D perhaps TRBD2 (5 bases). V lost 1 base and J lost 4, with 14 bases in between. CDR1 is MDHEN, CDR2 SYDVKM, per germline. CDR3 length equals 15 residues. CDR3 amino acids: CASSLSGHRGYEQYF. CDR3 coding DNA: TGTGCCAGCAGTTTATCGGGCCATCGGGGTTACGAGCAGTACTTC.

This clonotype was picked up many times. This sequence joins TRBV29-1 and TRBJ1-2; D is unclear. The germline gives CDR1 SQVTM, CDR2 ANQGSEA. This CDR3 contains 10 residues. V gave up 7 bases and J gave up 6 bases, with 9 bases separating them. CDR3 amino acids: CSALSDGYTF. The CDR3 bases are TGCAGCGCCTTGTCCGATGGCTACACCTTC. Combining the CDR3 with reference TRBV29-1 and TRBJ1-2 gives the whole variable domain SAVISQKPSRDICQRGTSLTIQCQVDSQVTMMFWYRQQPGQSLTLIATANQGSEATYESGFVIDKFPISRPNLTFSTLTVSNMSPEDSSIYLCSALSDGYTFGSGTRLTVV.

In DNA, the CDR3 is TGTGCCAGCAGCCAAGGACTAGCACACAATGAGCAGTTCTTC. This codes for CASSQGLAHNEQFF. This chain links TRBV3-1 with TRBJ2-1, with TRBD2 matching 7 bases. Germline CDR1 is LGHDT and CDR2 is YNNKEL (reference sequence). This CDR3 has 14 amino acids. The J segment lost 5 bases and the V segment lost 1 base, leaving 2 bases of the junction unmatched.

This clonotype has a count of ten or more. The CDR3 region is CASAAGTSVAGELFF. CDR3 coding DNA: TGTGCCAGCGCGGCGGGGACATCCGTCGCCGGGGAGCTGTTTTTT. The V gene is TRBV18, the J gene TRBJ2-2, with D tentatively TRBD1 or TRBD2 (6 bases each). The CDR3 is made up of 15 amino acids. V lost 8 bases and J lost 6, with 19 bases in between. Germline assignment: CDR1 KGHSH and CDR2 LQKENI. Looking up the rest from reference TRBV18 and TRBJ2-2 gives the full variable domain: NAGVMQNPRHLVRRRGQEARLRCSPMKGHSHVYWYRQLPEEGLKFMVYLQKENIIDESGMPKERFSAEFPKEGPSILRIQQVVRGDSAAYFCASAAGTSVAGELFFGEGSRLTVL.

This clonotype was detected ten times or more. This rearrangement joins TRBV7-9 to TRBJ2-2; D may be TRBD1 (6 bases). CDR1 and CDR2 (germline): SEHNR, FQNEAQ (reference sequence). This CDR3 comprises 14 residues. Trimming shortened V by 1 base and J by 3 bases, and 6 bases separated the two germline ends. CDR3 sequence (DNA): TGTGCCAGCAGCTTAGGACAGGACACCGGGGAGCTGTTTTTT. Translation: CASSLGQDTGELFF.

This clonotype was seen at least ten times. The rearrangement uses TRBV5-5 and TRBJ1-1, with 10 bases identical to TRBD1. The CDR3 totals 18 residues. Trimming removed 3 bases from V and 0 bases from J; junction bases left unmatched: 11. Germline CDR1 and CDR2: SGHKS and YYEKEE (reference sequence). CDR3 nucleotide sequence: TGTGCCAGCAGCTCGACAGGGGGCCCCGCTGGGATGAACACTGAAGCTTTCTTT. It is translated as CASSSTGGPAGMNTEAFF.

The sample holds many counts of this clonotype. The rearrangement uses TRBV29-1 and TRBJ2-6; possible D gene TRBD1, 6 bases. The germline CDR1 and CDR2 sequences are SQVTM and ANQGSEA. The CDR3 runs 18 residues. Deletions cut 2 bases from V and 1 base from J, with 18 bases between. CDR3: CSVEKGTRIGSGANVLTF. Written as DNA, the CDR3 is TGCAGCGTTGAAAAAGGGACACGGATTGGGTCTGGGGCCAACGTCCTGACTTTC.

This clonotype was counted at least ten times. This rearrangement joins TRBV6-1 to TRBJ2-7, with D uncertain. Trimming removed 6 bases at V and 4 bases at J, with 4 bases between. CDR1 MNHNS and CDR2 SASEGT come from the germline V gene. CDR3 length: 10 residues. In DNA, the CDR3 is TGTGCCAGCAGAGGGTACGAGCAGTACTTC. The encoded protein is CASRGYEQYF.

This clonotype is medium-sized within its sample. The chain recombines TRBV6-5 with TRBJ2-1; 11 bases align to TRBD2. Germline CDR1 MNHEY, CDR2 SVGAGI. The CDR3 has 15 residues. The V and J ends lost 6 bases and 10 bases, in that order; junction bases with no gene match: 11. The CDR3 region is CASRPTSGGGREQFF. For the CDR3, the DNA is TGTGCCAGCAGACCTACTAGCGGGGGCGGAAGGGAGCAGTTCTTC.

This clonotype was seen more than once but under ten times. The chain has TRBV7-2 and TRBJ2-5; D not resolved. Germline lookup yields CDR1 SGHTA and CDR2 FQGNSA. V was trimmed by 2 bases and J by 5 bases, leaving 12 bases between them. The CDR3 is 14 residues long. CDR3 loop: CASSLRLLRETQYF. The CDR3 DNA sequence: TGTGCCAGCAGCTTAAGACTCCTTAGGGAGACCCAGTACTTC.

This clonotype was recorded at least ten times. The genes are TRBV6-5 and TRBJ2-7; 11 bases fit TRBD1. The CDR3 contains 15 residues. After removal of 4 bases from V and 2 bases from J, the junction contained 4 bases not matched to a gene. CDR1 and CDR2 from the germline V gene are MNHEY and SVGAGI. The CDR3 DNA reads TGTGCCAGCAGTTCCCCGGGACAGGGGGCCTACGAGCAGTACTTC. Translated, it gives CASSSPGQGAYEQYF.

This clonotype occurred many times. The rearrangement links TRBV5-1 to TRBJ2-5, with 7 bases aligning to TRBD1. After removal of 3 bases from V and 2 bases from J, the junction contained 4 bases not matched to a gene. The CDR3 spans 14 residues. CDR1 is SGHRS, CDR2 YFSETQ, per germline. The CDR3 bases are TGCGCCAGCAGCTCCCCGGGACAGCAAGAGACCCAGTACTTC. Amino acid sequence: CASSSPGQQETQYF.

J is TRBJ2-1 and V is TRBV20-1; a weak D match, TRBD2 (6 bases). Germline CDR1 and CDR2: DFQATT and SNEGSKA (reference sequence). The CDR3 is 13 residues long. The V end was cut by 3 bases, the J end by 7 bases, with 13 bases between. CDR3 DNA: TGCAGTGCTAGTGCCGGGAGCAAGAATGAGCAGTTCTTC. Translated, it gives CSASAGSKNEQFF.

This clonotype rates as large. The gene calls are TRBV29-1 and TRBJ2-5, with D possibly being TRBD2 (6 bases). V gave up 3 bases and J gave up 7 bases, with 15 bases separating them. The CDR3 is made up of 13 amino acids. Germline CDR1 and CDR2: SQVTM and ANQGSEA. CDR3 sequence (DNA): TGCAGCGTTGATGGGGACTTCCCTAGGACCCAGTACTTC. The encoded protein is CSVDGDFPRTQYF.

This chain joins TRBV20-1 and TRBJ2-5; D remains unclear. This CDR3 comprises 14 residues. The germline V and J ends were trimmed by 0 bases and 1 base, with 9 bases remaining between them. Germline loops: CDR1 DFQATT, CDR2 SNEGSKA (reference sequence). This chain's CDR3 is CSARDLQSQETQYF. Here the CDR3 DNA reads TGCAGTGCTAGAGATCTACAGTCCCAAGAGACCCAGTACTTC.

This clonotype is medium-sized (0.01 to 0.1%) by share. This sequence joins TRBV27 and TRBJ2-1; possible D gene TRBD2, 6 bases. CDR3 length: 13 residues. The germline gives CDR1 MNHEY, CDR2 SMNVEV (reference sequence). V lost 8 bases, J lost 8 bases, and 16 bases lay in between. CDR3 sequence: CASRGISPHEQFF. CDR3 nucleotide sequence: TGTGCCAGCCGCGGGATCTCCCCCCATGAGCAGTTCTTC.

This clonotype was recorded at least ten times. The chain uses TRBV3-1 and TRBJ2-4; TRBD2 agrees at 10 bases. Germline CDR1 is LGHDT and CDR2 is YNNKEL (reference sequence). This CDR3 region has 17 residues. The V and J ends lost 1 base and 5 bases, in that order; junction bases with no gene match: 8. CDR3 sequence: CASSQGLAGELQNIQYF. The DNA of the CDR3 is TGTGCCAGCAGCCAAGGGCTAGCGGGAGAACTCCAAAACATTCAGTACTTC.

This clonotype was recorded many times. This chain links TRBV4-1 with TRBJ2-5; a weak D match, TRBD1 (5 bases). The V end was cut by 0 bases, the J end by 4 bases, with 9 bases between. The CDR3 is 14 residues long. The germline CDR1 and CDR2 sequences are MGHRA and YSYEKL. CDR3 loop: CASSQEGEGETQYF. CDR3 coding DNA: TGCGCCAGCAGCCAAGAAGGGGAAGGAGAGACCCAGTACTTC.

This clonotype has at least ten counts. The rearrangement joins TRBV28 to TRBJ2-1, with a weak D call TRBD2 (7 bases). CDR1 and CDR2 from the germline V gene are MDHEN and SYDVKM. The length of the CDR3 is 14 residues. Between the trimmed V and J ends, which lost 5 bases and 2 bases, there was a span of 10 bases. CDR3 nucleotide sequence: TGTGCCAGCAGTCCCGGGGGGCCCTACAATGAGCAGTTCTTC. Encoded protein: CASSPGGPYNEQFF.